This T cell receptor beta chain was captured in a study of CD8+CD57+ T cells in acquired aplastic anemia. Study background: Healthy donor CD4+ samples were sequenced to a depth that averaged around 9.8 million reads.

CDR1 is DFQATT and CDR2 is SNEGSKA in the germline V gene (reference sequence). V gave up 2 bases and J gave up 0 bases, with 10 bases separating them. The CDR3 has 14 amino acids. The template used for profiling TCR beta VDJ and CDR3 was genomic DNA. TCRdb analysed the reads with MiXCR anew, one entry per CDR3 protein. The sample has roughly 170,000 distinct CDR3 sequences, 63% seen once. Sequencing was carried out using sorted CD4+, CD8+, or CD8+CD57+ T cells (not recorded which) from PBMCs. The receptor was derived from a human donor in good health. The chain recombines TRBV20-1 with TRBJ1-2; TRBD1 is a possible D gene (5 bases). The CDR3 protein is CSARPGTANYGYTF. In DNA form, the CDR3 reads TGCAGTGCTAGACCAGGGACGGCTAACTATGGCTACACCTTC.